This entry concerns a single T cell receptor beta chain. This sample stems from a study of blood T cell repertoires in COVID-19. Across the whole study: In each case, the material was cDNA or gDNA derived from T cells, B-cell-depleted T cells, or PBMCs.

CDR3 size: 14 residues. Germline V gene sequence: CDR1 MNHNY, CDR2 SVGAGI (reference sequence). V was shortened by 6 bases and J by 0 bases, with 11 bases between the two germline ends. A Seattle source enrolled patients during active infection and followed them longitudinally. Using immunoSEQ multiplex PCR, the repertoire was profiled, and TCRdb retains in-frame clones only, with some absent. The sample contains around 94,000 clones, roughly 92% of which appear only once. This TCR derives from a woman aged 45-65 years with COVID-19, enrolled during active disease. Sequencing was carried out using peripheral blood. The chain links TRBV6-6 to TRBJ1-1; D is unresolved. CDR3 amino acids: CASSFNRVNTEAFF. CDR3 sequence (DNA): TGTGCCAGCAGCTTTAACAGAGTGAACACTGAAGCTTTCTTT.